This T cell receptor beta chain came from a study of metastatic and nonmetastatic thyroid tumors. Study in general: Repertoires of blood and of tissue (tumor or nodule) from malignant and benign thyroid patients were compared. Study-wide results and caveats: Within blood and tumor, benign nodules reportedly had significantly lower TCR beta diversity than malignant thyroid tumors did.

In the source study's methods: CDR3 differences across clinicopathological groups were used to build a distant-metastasis classifier for papillary thyroid cancer. TCRdb re-clonotyped the PCR reads through MiXCR. TCRdb assigned the V and J calls; the authors' analysis was not used. The sample includes about 21,000 clones, 18% of them seen just once. This clone occurred many times. The target antigen is unknown. Until they underwent thyroid surgery, no patient had received any treatment. Germline loops: CDR1 SEHNR, CDR2 FQNEAQ (reference sequence). V was pared by 4 bases and J by 8 bases, with 5 bases of the junction left unmatched. The CDR3 consists of 13 residues.

This TCR came from a male donor with papillary thyroid cancer or a benign thyroid nodule (not recorded which). Some clones in this sample may be carry-over from other donors' samples. Sequencing input: blood. This rearrangement joins TRBV7-9 to TRBJ2-1; 7 nucleotides line up with TRBD2. CDR3: CASSSRGRDEQFF. The CDR3 region has the DNA TGTGCCAGCAGCTCTCGGGGGAGGGATGAGCAGTTCTTC.